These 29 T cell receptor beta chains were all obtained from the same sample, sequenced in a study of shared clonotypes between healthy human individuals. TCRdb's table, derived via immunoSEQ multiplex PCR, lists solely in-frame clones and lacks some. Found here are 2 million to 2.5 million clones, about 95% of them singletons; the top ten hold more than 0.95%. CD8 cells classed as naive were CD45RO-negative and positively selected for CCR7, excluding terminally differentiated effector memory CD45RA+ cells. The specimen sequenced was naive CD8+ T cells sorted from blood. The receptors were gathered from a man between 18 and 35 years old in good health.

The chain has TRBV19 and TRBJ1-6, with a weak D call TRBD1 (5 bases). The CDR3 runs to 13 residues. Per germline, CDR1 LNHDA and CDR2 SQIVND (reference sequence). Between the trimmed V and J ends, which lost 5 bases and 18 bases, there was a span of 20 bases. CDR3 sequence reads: CASSATYGQGAHF. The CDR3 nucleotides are TGTGCCAGTAGTGCCACATACGGGCAGGGAGCCCACTTT.

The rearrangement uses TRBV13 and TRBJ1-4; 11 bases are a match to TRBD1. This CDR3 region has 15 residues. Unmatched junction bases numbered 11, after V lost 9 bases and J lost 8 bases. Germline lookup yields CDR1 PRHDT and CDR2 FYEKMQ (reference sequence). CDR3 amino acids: CASALTGQGDEKLFF. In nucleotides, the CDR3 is TGTGCCAGTGCACTGACGGGACAGGGGGACGAAAAACTGTTTTTT.

In DNA, the CDR3 is TGTGCCAGCAGCTCGACAGGGTTACTGGATACGCAGTATTTT. Protein sequence: CASSSTGLLDTQYF. V gene TRBV7-3 combines with J gene TRBJ2-3, with 7 bases identical to TRBD1. The CDR3 is 14 residues long. The J segment lost 6 bases and the V segment lost 4 bases, leaving 7 bases of the junction unmatched. The germline V gene encodes CDR1 SGHTA and CDR2 FQGTGA.

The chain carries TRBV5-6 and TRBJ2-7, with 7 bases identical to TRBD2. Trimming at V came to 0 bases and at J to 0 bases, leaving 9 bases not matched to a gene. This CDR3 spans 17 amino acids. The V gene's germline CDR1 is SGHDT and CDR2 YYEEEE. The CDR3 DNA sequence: TGTGCCAGCAGCTTGGACTTAGCGGGCCTAAGCTCCTACGAGCAGTACTTC. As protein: CASSLDLAGLSSYEQYF.

CDR3 loop: CASSWGTSEYGYTF. The CDR3 DNA reads TGTGCCAGCAGCTGGGGGACATCCGAATATGGCTACACCTTC. This chain uses TRBV5-4 with TRBJ1-2, with a weak D call TRBD1 (6 bases). This CDR3 has 14 residues. The V and J ends lost 3 bases and 5 bases respectively, with 14 bases between them. Germline V lookup: CDR1 SGHNT, CDR2 YYREEE (reference sequence).

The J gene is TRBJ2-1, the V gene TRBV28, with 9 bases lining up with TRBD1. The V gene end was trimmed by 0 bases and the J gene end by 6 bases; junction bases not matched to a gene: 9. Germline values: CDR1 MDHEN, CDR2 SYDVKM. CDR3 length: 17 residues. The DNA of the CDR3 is TGTGCCAGCAGTTTATGGGAGACAGGGGGTGGTCGCAATGAGCAGTTCTTC. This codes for CASSLWETGGGRNEQFF. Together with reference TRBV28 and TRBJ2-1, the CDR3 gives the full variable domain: DVKVTQSSRYLVKRTGEKVFLECVQDMDHENMFWYRQDPGLGLRLIYFSYDVKMKEKGDIPEGYSVSREKKERFSLILESASTNQTSMYLCASSLWETGGGRNEQFFGPGTRLTVL.

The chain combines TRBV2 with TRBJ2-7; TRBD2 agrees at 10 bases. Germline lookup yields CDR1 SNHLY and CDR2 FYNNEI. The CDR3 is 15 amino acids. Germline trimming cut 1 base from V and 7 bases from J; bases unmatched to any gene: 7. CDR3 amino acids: CASSEGSGGAWEQYF. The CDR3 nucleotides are TGTGCCAGCAGTGAAGGCAGCGGGGGGGCCTGGGAGCAGTACTTC.

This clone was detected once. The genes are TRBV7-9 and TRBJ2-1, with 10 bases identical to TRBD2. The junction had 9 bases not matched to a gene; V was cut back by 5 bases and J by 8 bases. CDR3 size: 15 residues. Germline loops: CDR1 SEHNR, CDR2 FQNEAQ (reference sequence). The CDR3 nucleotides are TGTGCCAGCAGCACCTCGAGCGGGAGGGTAGATGAGCAGTTCTTC. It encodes CASSTSSGRVDEQFF.

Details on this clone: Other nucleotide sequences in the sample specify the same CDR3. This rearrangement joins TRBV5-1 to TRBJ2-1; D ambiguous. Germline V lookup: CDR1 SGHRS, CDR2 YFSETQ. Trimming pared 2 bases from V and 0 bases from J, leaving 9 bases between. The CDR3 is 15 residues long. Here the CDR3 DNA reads TGCGCCAGCAGCTTATCGGCCAGCTCCTACAATGAGCAGTTCTTC. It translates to CASSLSASSYNEQFF.

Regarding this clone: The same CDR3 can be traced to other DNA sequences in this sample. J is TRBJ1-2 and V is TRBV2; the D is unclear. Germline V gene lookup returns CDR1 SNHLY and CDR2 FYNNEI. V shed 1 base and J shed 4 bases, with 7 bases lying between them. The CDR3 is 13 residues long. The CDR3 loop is CASSEGPPYGYTF. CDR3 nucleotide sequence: TGTGCCAGCAGTGAAGGTCCTCCCTATGGCTACACCTTC.

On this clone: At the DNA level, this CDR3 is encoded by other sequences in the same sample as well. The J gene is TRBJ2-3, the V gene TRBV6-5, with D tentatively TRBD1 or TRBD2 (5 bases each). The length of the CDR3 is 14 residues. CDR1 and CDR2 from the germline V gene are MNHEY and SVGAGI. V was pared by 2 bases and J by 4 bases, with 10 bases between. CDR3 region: CASSYGGGSDTQYF. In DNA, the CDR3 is TGTGCCAGCAGTTACGGTGGGGGATCAGATACGCAGTATTTT.

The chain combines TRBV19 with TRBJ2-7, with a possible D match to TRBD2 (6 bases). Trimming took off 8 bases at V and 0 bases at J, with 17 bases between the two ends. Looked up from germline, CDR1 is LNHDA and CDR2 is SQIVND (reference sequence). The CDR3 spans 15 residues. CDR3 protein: CASDTPGLSSYEQYF. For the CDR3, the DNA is TGTGCCAGTGATACCCCCGGACTAAGCTCCTACGAGCAGTACTTC.

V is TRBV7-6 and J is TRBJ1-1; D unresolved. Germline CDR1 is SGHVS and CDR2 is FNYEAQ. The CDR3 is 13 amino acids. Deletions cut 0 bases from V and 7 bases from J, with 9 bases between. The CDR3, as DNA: TGTGCCAGCAGCTTAGCGACGGACGGTGAAGCTTTCTTT. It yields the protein CASSLATDGEAFF.

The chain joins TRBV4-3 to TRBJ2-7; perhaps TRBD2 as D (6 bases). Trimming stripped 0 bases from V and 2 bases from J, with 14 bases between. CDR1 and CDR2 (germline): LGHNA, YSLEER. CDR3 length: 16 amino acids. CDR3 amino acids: CASSQDRGGNTYEQYF. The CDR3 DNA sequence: TGCGCCAGCAGCCAAGATCGGGGCGGGAATACCTACGAGCAGTACTTC.

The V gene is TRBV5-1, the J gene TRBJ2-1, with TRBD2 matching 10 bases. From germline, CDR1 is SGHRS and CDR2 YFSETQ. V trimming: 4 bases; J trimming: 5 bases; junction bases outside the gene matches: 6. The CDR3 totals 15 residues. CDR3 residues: CASSLLAGDHNEQFF. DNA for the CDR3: TGCGCCAGCAGCCTGCTAGCGGGGGACCACAATGAGCAGTTCTTC.

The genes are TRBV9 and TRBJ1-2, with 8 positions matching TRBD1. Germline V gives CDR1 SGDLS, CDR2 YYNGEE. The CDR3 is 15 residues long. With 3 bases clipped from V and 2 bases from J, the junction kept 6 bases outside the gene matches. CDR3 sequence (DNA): TGTGCCAGCAGCGACGAGGGACAGGCGAACTATGGCTACACCTTC. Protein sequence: CASSDEGQANYGYTF.

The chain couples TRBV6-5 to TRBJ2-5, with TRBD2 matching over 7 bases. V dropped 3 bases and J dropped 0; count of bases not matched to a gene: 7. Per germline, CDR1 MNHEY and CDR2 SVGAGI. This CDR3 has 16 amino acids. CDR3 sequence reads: CASSYNGGGNQETQYF. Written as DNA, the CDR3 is TGTGCCAGCAGTTATAACGGGGGAGGGAACCAAGAGACCCAGTACTTC.

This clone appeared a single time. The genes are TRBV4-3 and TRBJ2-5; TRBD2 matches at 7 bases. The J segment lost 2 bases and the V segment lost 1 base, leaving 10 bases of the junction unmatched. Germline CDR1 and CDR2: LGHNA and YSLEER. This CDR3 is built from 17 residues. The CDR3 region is CASSQVAGPGGQETQYF. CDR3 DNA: TGCGCCAGCAGCCAAGTTGCGGGCCCGGGGGGACAAGAGACCCAGTACTTC.

CDR3 DNA sequence: TGTGCCAGCAGTGACAGGGGAAGACGATACGAGCAGTACTTC. Protein product: CASSDRGRRYEQYF. This chain uses TRBV2 with TRBJ2-7; a weak D match, TRBD1 (6 bases). Germline-derived CDR1 and CDR2 are SNHLY and FYNNEI. V lost 3 bases to trimming and J lost 4 bases, with 13 bases between them. The CDR3 loop spans 14 amino acids.

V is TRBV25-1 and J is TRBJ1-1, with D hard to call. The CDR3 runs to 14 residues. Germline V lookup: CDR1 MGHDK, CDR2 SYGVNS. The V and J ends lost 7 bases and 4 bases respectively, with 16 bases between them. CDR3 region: CASTPTSLTTEAFF. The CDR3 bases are TGTGCCAGCACACCTACCAGCCTGACCACTGAAGCTTTCTTT.

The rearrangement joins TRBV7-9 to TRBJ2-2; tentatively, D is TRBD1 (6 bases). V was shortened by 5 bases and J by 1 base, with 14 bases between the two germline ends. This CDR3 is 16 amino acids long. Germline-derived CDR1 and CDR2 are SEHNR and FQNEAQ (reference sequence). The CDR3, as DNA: TGTGCCAGCAGCATTTACAGGGCTTTGAACACCGGGGAGCTGTTTTTT. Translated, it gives CASSIYRALNTGELFF. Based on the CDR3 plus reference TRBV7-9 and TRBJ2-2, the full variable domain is DTGVSQNPRHKITKRGQNVTFRCDPISEHNRLYWYRQTLGQGPEFLTYFQNEAQLEKSRLLSDRFSAERPKGSFSTLEIQRTEQGDSAMYLCASSIYRALNTGELFFGEGSRLTVL.

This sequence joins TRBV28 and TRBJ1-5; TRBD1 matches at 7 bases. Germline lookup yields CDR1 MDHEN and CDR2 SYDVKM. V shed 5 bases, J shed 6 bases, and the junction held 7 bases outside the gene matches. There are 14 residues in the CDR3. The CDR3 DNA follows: TGTGCCAGCAGTACCCCAACAGGGGTTCAGCCCCAGCATTTT. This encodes CASSTPTGVQPQHF.

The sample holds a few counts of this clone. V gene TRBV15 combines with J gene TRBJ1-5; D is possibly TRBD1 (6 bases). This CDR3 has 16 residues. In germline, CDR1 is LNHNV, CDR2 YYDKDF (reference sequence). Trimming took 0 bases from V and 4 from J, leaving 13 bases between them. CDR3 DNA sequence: TGTGCCACCAGCAGAGATAGGCAGGGGTGGAATCAGCCCCAGCATTTT. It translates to CATSRDRQGWNQPQHF.

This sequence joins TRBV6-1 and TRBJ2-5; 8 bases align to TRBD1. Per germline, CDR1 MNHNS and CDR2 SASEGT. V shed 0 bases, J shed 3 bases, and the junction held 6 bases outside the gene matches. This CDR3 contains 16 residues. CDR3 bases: TGTGCCAGCAGTGAAGCGCTAGCAGGGGGCAAAGAGACCCAGTACTTC. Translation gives CASSEALAGGKETQYF.

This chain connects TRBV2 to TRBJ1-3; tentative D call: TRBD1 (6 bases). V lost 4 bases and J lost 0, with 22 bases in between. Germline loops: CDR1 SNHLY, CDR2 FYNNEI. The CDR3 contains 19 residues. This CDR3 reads CASSVEYLRGPDSGNTIYF. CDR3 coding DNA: TGTGCCAGCAGTGTCGAGTATCTTCGGGGGCCCGACTCTGGAAACACCATATATTTT.

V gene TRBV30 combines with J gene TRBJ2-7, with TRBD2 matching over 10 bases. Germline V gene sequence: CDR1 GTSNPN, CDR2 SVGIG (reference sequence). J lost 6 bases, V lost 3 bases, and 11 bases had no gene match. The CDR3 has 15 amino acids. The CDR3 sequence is CAWSDPGLASIEQYF. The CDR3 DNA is TGTGCCTGGAGCGATCCGGGACTAGCGAGTATCGAGCAGTACTTC.

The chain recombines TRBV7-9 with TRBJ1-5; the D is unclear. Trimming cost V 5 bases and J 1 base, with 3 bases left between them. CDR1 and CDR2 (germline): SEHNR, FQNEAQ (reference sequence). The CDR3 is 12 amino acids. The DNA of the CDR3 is TGTGCCAGCAGCACAAGCAATCAGCCCCAGCATTTT. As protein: CASSTSNQPQHF. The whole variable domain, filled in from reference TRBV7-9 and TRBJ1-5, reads DTGVSQNPRHKITKRGQNVTFRCDPISEHNRLYWYRQTLGQGPEFLTYFQNEAQLEKSRLLSDRFSAERPKGSFSTLEIQRTEQGDSAMYLCASSTSNQPQHFGDGTRLSIL.

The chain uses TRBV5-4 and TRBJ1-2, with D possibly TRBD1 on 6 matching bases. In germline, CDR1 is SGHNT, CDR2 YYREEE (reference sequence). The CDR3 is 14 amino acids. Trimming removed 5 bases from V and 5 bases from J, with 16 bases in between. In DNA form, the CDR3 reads TGTGCCAGCAGAAACACGGGACACCTGTATGGCTACACCTTC. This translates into CASRNTGHLYGYTF.

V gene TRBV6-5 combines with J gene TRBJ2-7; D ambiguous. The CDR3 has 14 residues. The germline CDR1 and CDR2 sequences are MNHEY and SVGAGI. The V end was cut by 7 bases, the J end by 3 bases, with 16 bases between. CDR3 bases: TGTGCCAGCACCCCCGATGCCAGCCGCTACGAGCAGTACTTC. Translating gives CASTPDASRYEQYF.